The 29 T cell receptor beta chains listed next were all sequenced from one sample in a study of blood T cell repertoires in COVID-19. Method: immunoSEQ multiplex PCR; TCRdb's copy keeps in-frame clones and lacks some. Of around 100,000 clones in the sample, about 85% were seen once. The specimen was peripheral blood. The receptors shown here come from a woman aged 45-60 years with COVID-19, enrolled during active disease.

The chain links TRBV7-7 to TRBJ2-5; maybe TRBD2 (7 bases). Deletions cut 5 bases from V and 3 bases from J, with 10 bases between. The V gene's germline CDR1 is SSHAT and CDR2 FNYEAQ (reference sequence). This CDR3 region has 13 residues. The CDR3 nucleotides are TGTGCCAGCAGCCGGGGGGCCAAAGAGACCCAGTACTTC. Protein: CASSRGAKETQYF.

V is TRBV11-3 and J is TRBJ2-3; D remains unclear. The CDR3 is made up of 13 amino acids. Germline V gene lookup returns CDR1 SGHNT and CDR2 YENEEA. V lost 2 bases, J lost 6 bases, and 9 bases lay in between. CDR3 sequence reads: CASSLNPEDTQYF. The CDR3 region has the DNA TGTGCCAGCAGCTTAAATCCGGAGGATACGCAGTATTTT.

The chain recombines TRBV6-2 or TRBV6-3 with TRBJ2-5; D is unresolved. Germline V gene sequence: CDR1 MNHEY, CDR2 SVGEGT. The CDR3 is 12 amino acids. The V gene lost 6 bases and the J gene lost 3 bases, with 8 bases spanning the gap. CDR3 bases: TGTGCCAGCAGCCCCCTAAAAGAGACCCAGTACTTC. This translates into CASSPLKETQYF.

This rearrangement joins TRBV19 to TRBJ2-5, with 9 bases lining up with TRBD1. V dropped 5 bases and J dropped 4; count of bases not matched to a gene: 11. Germline V gene sequence: CDR1 LNHDA, CDR2 SQIVND (reference sequence). The CDR3 contains 16 residues. CDR3: CASSPQAQGAGETQYF. The CDR3 DNA follows: TGTGCCAGTAGTCCCCAAGCACAGGGGGCAGGAGAGACCCAGTACTTC.

The chain is built from TRBV18 and TRBJ2-1; D gene unclear. Germline CDR1 KGHSH, CDR2 LQKENI. The CDR3 consists of 12 residues. V lost 3 bases, J lost 8 bases, and 8 bases lay in between. The CDR3 protein is CASSPSADEQFF. CDR3 coding DNA: TGTGCCAGCTCACCTTCCGCGGATGAGCAGTTCTTC.

This rearrangement joins TRBV5-1 to TRBJ2-7, with 8 bases that match TRBD2. The CDR3 extends over 13 amino acids. The junction had 5 bases not matched to a gene; V was cut back by 2 bases and J by 7 bases. CDR1 SGHRS and CDR2 YFSETQ come from the germline V gene. The CDR3 coding sequence is TGCGCCAGCAGCTTTGATACGGGAGGGGAGCAGTACTTC. Translated: CASSFDTGGEQYF.

J is TRBJ2-7 and V is TRBV6-5, with TRBD1 matching 12 bases. The CDR3 is made up of 15 amino acids. Germline V gene sequence: CDR1 MNHEY, CDR2 SVGAGI. Losses at the gene ends were 9 bases for V and 2 bases for J; bases not matched to a gene: 8. This CDR3 reads CASTRDRGHPYEQYF. In nucleotides, the CDR3 is TGTGCCAGTACCCGGGACAGGGGGCACCCCTACGAGCAGTACTTC.

The genes are TRBV6-6 and TRBJ1-1; D not certain. The CDR3 extends over 12 amino acids. Between the trimmed V and J ends, which lost 6 bases and 7 bases, there was a span of 12 bases. CDR1 is MNHNY and CDR2 is SVGAGI in the germline V gene (reference sequence). CDR3 coding DNA: TGTGCCAGCAGGGCGGGAGAAGGTGAAGCTTTCTTT. Amino acids: CASRAGEGEAFF.

The V and J genes are TRBV11-1 and TRBJ1-2, with a tentative D call TRBD1 (5 bases). CDR1 is SGHAT and CDR2 is FQDESV in the germline V gene (reference sequence). This CDR3 has 13 amino acids. Trimming stripped 6 bases from V and 6 bases from J, with 14 bases between. The CDR3 loop reads CASRLQGSDGYTF. CDR3 sequence (DNA): TGTGCCAGCAGACTTCAGGGATCGGATGGCTACACCTTC.

The chain recombines TRBV7-3 with TRBJ1-1; TRBD1 matches 8 bases. CDR1 is SGHTA and CDR2 is FQGTGA in the germline V gene. The CDR3 has 14 residues. V was pared by 10 bases and J by 1 base, with 8 bases of the junction left unmatched. CDR3 sequence reads: CATRQGPTNTEAFF. The CDR3 bases are TGTGCCACTCGACAGGGGCCAACGAACACTGAAGCTTTCTTT.

This clone was counted once. The genes are TRBV2 and TRBJ1-3; TRBD1 matches at 7 bases. V lost 6 bases and J lost 5; bases outside the gene matches: 7. The CDR3 sequence is 14 residues long. Looked up from germline, CDR1 is SNHLY and CDR2 is FYNNEI. CDR3: CASRGTALRNTIYF. The CDR3 DNA sequence: TGTGCCAGCAGGGGGACAGCGCTGAGAAACACCATATATTTT. The full variable domain, its missing parts supplied by reference TRBV2 and TRBJ1-3, is EPEVTQTPSHQVTQMGQEVILRCVPISNHLYFYWYRQILGQKVEFLVSFYNNEISEKSEIFDDQFSVERPDGSNFTLKIRSTKLEDSAMYFCASRGTALRNTIYFGEGSWLTVV.

The chain carries TRBV6-2 or TRBV6-3 and TRBJ2-7; D is perhaps TRBD2 (6 bases). CDR1 MNHEY and CDR2 SVGEGT come from the germline V gene. CDR3 size: 13 residues. V gave up 3 bases and J gave up 3 bases, with 9 bases separating them. CDR3 region: CASSYTDYYEQYF. The CDR3, as DNA: TGTGCCAGCAGTTATACGGACTACTACGAGCAGTACTTC.

The rearrangement links TRBV3-1 (or the pseudogene TRBV3-2) to TRBJ1-3, with D perhaps TRBD1 (6 bases). The CDR3 sequence is 18 residues long. V lost 0 bases to trimming and J lost 1 base, with 16 bases between them. Germline V gives CDR1 LGHDT, CDR2 YNNKEL (reference sequence). The CDR3 loop is CASSQDSTTGHSGNTIYF. CDR3 coding DNA: TGTGCCAGCAGCCAAGATTCGACGACAGGCCATTCTGGAAACACCATATATTTT.

The chain employs TRBV29-1 and TRBJ1-1; 9 positions match TRBD1. V trimming: 2 bases; J trimming: 13 bases; junction bases outside the gene matches: 17. The germline CDR1 and CDR2 sequences are SQVTM and ANQGSEA. The CDR3 totals 15 residues. The chain's CDR3 is CSVELQGAIRWYDFF. The CDR3 nucleotides are TGCAGCGTTGAACTACAGGGGGCGATAAGGTGGTATGATTTCTTT.

The V gene is TRBV6-5, the J gene TRBJ2-7, with a weak D call TRBD2 (5 bases). Germline CDR1 reads MNHEY; CDR2 reads SVGAGI. The CDR3 is made up of 13 amino acids. V was shortened by 6 bases and J by 2 bases, with 11 bases between the two germline ends. The DNA of the CDR3 is TGTGCCAGCAGAGTCGGGATCCCCTACGAGCAGTACTTC. It yields the protein CASRVGIPYEQYF.

Only one count was recorded for this clone. The chain joins TRBV19 to TRBJ2-7; weak D call: TRBD1 (5 bases). The CDR3 spans 13 residues. V lost 8 bases and J 2 bases, leaving 13 bases between the germline ends. From germline, CDR1 is LNHDA and CDR2 SQIVND (reference sequence). This CDR3 reads CASSSQGPYEQYF. CDR3 coding DNA: TGTGCCAGTTCTTCGCAGGGCCCCTACGAGCAGTACTTC.

This clone was counted once. The V and J genes are TRBV5-1 and TRBJ2-7, with TRBD1 matching 11 bases. The CDR3 is made up of 15 amino acids. V dropped 0 bases and J dropped 7; count of bases not matched to a gene: 6. The germline gives CDR1 SGHRS, CDR2 YFSETQ. The DNA for the CDR3 is TGCGCCAGCAGCTTGGATGGACAGGGGGCAAAAGAGCAGTACTTC. The encoded protein is CASSLDGQGAKEQYF.

This clone was seen a single time. The junction shows a germline mismatch at one end, possibly a read error. This sequence joins TRBV6-2 or TRBV6-3 and TRBJ2-2, with TRBD1 matching over 10 bases. The CDR3 length is 19 residues. Germline V gene lookup returns CDR1 MNHEY and CDR2 SVGEGT. The CDR3 region has the DNA TGTGCCAGCAGTTACTTCCGTCTGGGGGGACAGGGGAACGCCGGGGAGCTGTTTTTT. Translating it yields CASSYFRLGGQGNAGELFF.

This clone was found once. This rearrangement joins TRBV28 to TRBJ2-1, with TRBD2 as a possible D gene (6 bases). The V end lost 2 bases, the J end lost 10 bases, and 9 bases lay between the germline ends. This CDR3 is built from 12 residues. Germline V CDR1 and CDR2: MDHEN, SYDVKM. CDR3 in amino acids: CASSLAGSEQFF. CDR3 sequence (DNA): TGTGCCAGCAGTTTAGCGGGGTCAGAGCAGTTCTTC.

This sequence joins TRBV3-1 (or the pseudogene TRBV3-2) and TRBJ2-7, with D perhaps TRBD2 (7 bases). The CDR3 is 15 residues long. Germline lookup yields CDR1 LGHDT and CDR2 YNNKEL (reference sequence). V dropped 1 base and J dropped 2 bases, with 12 bases sitting between them. This CDR3 reads CASSQGSGGPYEQYF. The CDR3 nucleotides read TGTGCCAGCAGCCAAGGTTCGGGGGGCCCCTACGAGCAGTACTTC.

This rearrangement joins TRBV5-5 to TRBJ2-1, with TRBD1 as a possible D gene (6 bases). This CDR3 spans 13 amino acids. Trimming removed 2 bases from V and 4 bases from J, with 7 bases in between. The germline V gene encodes CDR1 SGHKS and CDR2 YYEKEE (reference sequence). This CDR3 is CASSFGQYNEQFF. In DNA form, the CDR3 reads TGTGCCAGCAGCTTTGGACAGTACAATGAGCAGTTCTTC.

The chain recombines TRBV1 with TRBJ1-6; the table calls TRBD1, which could not be checked here. TRBV1 is classified as a pseudogene. The CDR3 consists of 16 residues. This CDR3 is CTSSQDGPGDNSPLHF. CDR3 bases: TGCACCAGCAGCCAAGACGGTCCAGGGGATAATTCACCCCTCCACTTT.

The genes are TRBV7-2 and TRBJ2-3; the match to TRBD2 covers 11 bases. Germline values: CDR1 SGHTA, CDR2 FQGNSA. With 2 bases clipped from V and 6 bases from J, the junction kept 7 bases outside the gene matches. The CDR3 has 16 amino acids. The CDR3 loop reads CASSLNSGGVQDTQYF. The CDR3 nucleotides read TGTGCCAGCAGCTTAAATAGCGGGGGGGTCCAGGATACGCAGTATTTT.

The chain links TRBV29-1 to TRBJ2-7; D uncertain. This CDR3 comprises 14 residues. The germline V gene encodes CDR1 SQVTM and CDR2 ANQGSEA. V lost 6 bases to trimming and J lost 3 bases, with 18 bases between them. The CDR3 spells CSVAQSTLGYEQYF. CDR3 in DNA: TGCAGCGTCGCACAGAGCACCTTGGGCTACGAGCAGTACTTC.

In this sample, this clone turned up a few times. The chain is built from TRBV4-1 and TRBJ1-1; D not resolved. This CDR3 region has 14 residues. Trimming removed 5 bases at V and 4 bases at J, with 14 bases between. Germline CDR1 is MGHRA and CDR2 is YSYEKL. CDR3: CASSSPTSATEAFF. In DNA form, the CDR3 reads TGCGCCAGCAGCTCCCCGACTTCGGCCACTGAAGCTTTCTTT.

The genes are TRBV15 and TRBJ1-1, with D possibly being TRBD1 (5 bases). CDR1 and CDR2 from the germline V gene are LNHNV and YYDKDF (reference sequence). The CDR3 consists of 16 residues. V gave up 0 bases and J gave up 0 bases, with 11 bases separating them. The CDR3 DNA reads TGTGCCACCAGCAGAGAATCTGACAGCATGAACACTGAAGCTTTCTTT. Protein: CATSRESDSMNTEAFF.

This clone appeared once. V and J are TRBV7-9 and TRBJ2-3; TRBD1 might be the D (6 bases). V dropped 1 base and J dropped 1 base, with 9 bases sitting between them. The CDR3 loop spans 15 amino acids. The germline CDR1 and CDR2 sequences are SEHNR and FQNEAQ (reference sequence). CDR3 residues: CASSLEAGGTDTQYF. The CDR3 coding sequence is TGTGCCAGCAGCTTAGAGGCAGGGGGCACAGATACGCAGTATTTT.

The rearrangement links TRBV12-3 or TRBV12-4 to TRBJ1-5; TRBD1 aligns across 8 bases. J lost 7 bases, V lost 4 bases, and 3 bases had no gene match. The CDR3 is 13 residues long. CDR3 coding DNA: TGTGCCAGCAGTTGGACAGGGCCCCAGCCCCAGCATTTT. It encodes CASSWTGPQPQHF.

The chain recombines TRBV19 with TRBJ1-2, with 9 bases that match TRBD1. Germline values: CDR1 LNHDA, CDR2 SQIVND (reference sequence). The J segment lost 4 bases and the V segment lost 7 bases, leaving 10 bases of the junction unmatched. The CDR3 has 15 residues. Written as DNA, the CDR3 is TGTGCCAGTAACGAGGGCTCGGGACAGGGCTATGGCTACACCTTC. It specifies CASNEGSGQGYGYTF.